The present entry profiles one T cell receptor (beta chain) with its context. The data stem from a study of blood T cell repertoires in COVID-19. On the study more broadly: T cells, B-cell-depleted T cells, or PBMCs supplied cDNA or gDNA.

The CDR3 runs 14 residues. V was trimmed by 2 bases and J by 0 bases, leaving 4 bases between them. The germline V gene encodes CDR1 MNHEY and CDR2 SVGAGI. The data were produced by immunoSEQ multiplex PCR, yet TCRdb's version contains in-frame clones alone and is incomplete. The sample lists 250,000 to 300,000 clones, around 90% occurring once. The origin of this receptor is a woman aged 40 to 49 with acute or convalescent COVID-19. The chain couples TRBV6-5 to TRBJ2-2, with no clear D. Sequencing input: peripheral blood. CDR3 bases: TGTGCCAGCAGTTACACGGCGAACACCGGGGAGCTGTTTTTT. Its translation: CASSYTANTGELFF.